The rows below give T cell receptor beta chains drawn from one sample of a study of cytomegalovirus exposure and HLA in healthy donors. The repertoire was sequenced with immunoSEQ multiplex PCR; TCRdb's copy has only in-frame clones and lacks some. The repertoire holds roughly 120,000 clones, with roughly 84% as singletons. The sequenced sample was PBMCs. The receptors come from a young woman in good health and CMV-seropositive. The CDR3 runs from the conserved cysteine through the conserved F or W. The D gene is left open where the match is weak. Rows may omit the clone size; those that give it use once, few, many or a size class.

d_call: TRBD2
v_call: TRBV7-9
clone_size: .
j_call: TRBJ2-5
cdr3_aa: CSSSRGEAGGETQYF
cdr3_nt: TGTTCCAGCAGCCGCGGGGAAGCGGGGGGCGAGACCCAGTACTTC

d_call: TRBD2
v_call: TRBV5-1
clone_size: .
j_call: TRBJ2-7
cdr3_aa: CASSPGGLGGMEQYF
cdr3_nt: TGCGCCAGCAGTCCGGGAGGGCTCGGGGGGATGGAGCAGTACTTC

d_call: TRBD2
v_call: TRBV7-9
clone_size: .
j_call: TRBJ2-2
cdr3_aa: CASSVPPGLAGNTGELFF
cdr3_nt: TGTGCCAGCAGCGTACCGCCGGGACTAGCGGGAAACACCGGGGAGCTGTTTTTT

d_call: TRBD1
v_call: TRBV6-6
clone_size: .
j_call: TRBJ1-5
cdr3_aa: CASTEGGPPQHF
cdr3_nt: TGTGCCAGCACCGAAGGGGGCCCGCCCCAGCATTTT

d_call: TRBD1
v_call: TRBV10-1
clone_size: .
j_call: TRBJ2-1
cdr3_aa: CASSESSSRTGVYNEQFF
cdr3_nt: TGCGCCAGCAGTGAGTCCTCTTCCAGGACAGGGGTCTACAATGAGCAGTTCTTC

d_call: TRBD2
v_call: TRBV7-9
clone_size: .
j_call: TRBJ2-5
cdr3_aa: CASRGLAGGLETQYF
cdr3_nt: TGTGCCAGCAGAGGACTAGCGGGGGGTTTAGAGACCCAGTACTTC

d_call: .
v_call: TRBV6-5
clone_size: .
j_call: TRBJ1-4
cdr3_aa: CASTWEGRLFF
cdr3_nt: TGTGCCAGCACGTGGGAGGGTAGACTGTTTTTT

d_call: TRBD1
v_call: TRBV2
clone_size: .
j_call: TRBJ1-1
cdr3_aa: CARQGPLLNTEAFF
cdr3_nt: TGTGCCAGACAGGGGCCACTGCTGAACACTGAAGCTTTCTTT

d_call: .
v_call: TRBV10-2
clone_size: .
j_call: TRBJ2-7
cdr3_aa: CASGYGDYEQYF
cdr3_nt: TGCGCCAGCGGTTACGGGGACTACGAGCAGTACTTC

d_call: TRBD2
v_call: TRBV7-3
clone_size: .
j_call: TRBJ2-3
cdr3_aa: CASSLSGGATDTQYF
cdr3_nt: TGTGCCAGCAGCTTATCGGGGGGGGCAACAGATACGCAGTATTTT

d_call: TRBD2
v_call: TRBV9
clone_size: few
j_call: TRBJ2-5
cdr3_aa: CASSQAGWGMEETQYF
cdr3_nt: TGTGCCAGCAGCCAAGCGGGGTGGGGGATGGAAGAGACCCAGTACTTC

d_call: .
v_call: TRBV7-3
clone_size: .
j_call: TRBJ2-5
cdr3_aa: CASSLTAGRLETQYF
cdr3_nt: TGTGCCAGCAGCTTAACCGCGGGGCGATTAGAGACCCAGTACTTC

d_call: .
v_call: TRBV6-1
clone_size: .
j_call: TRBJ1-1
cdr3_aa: CASSLAGLNTEAFF
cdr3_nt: TGTGCCAGCAGCCTCGCGGGATTGAACACTGAAGCTTTCTTT

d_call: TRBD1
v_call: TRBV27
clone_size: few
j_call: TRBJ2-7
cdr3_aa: CATKKGAAEQYF
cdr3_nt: TGTGCCACCAAGAAGGGGGCGGCCGAGCAGTACTTC